This T cell receptor beta chain derives from a study of cytomegalovirus exposure and HLA in healthy donors. In the study overall: The Caucasian-associated ancestry cluster held under 90% of under 450 genotyped donors.

Notes on the study in general: Accurate predictions that matched the HLA-A and HLA-B alleles of most subjects were reportedly made from TCR beta sequences. With later analysis, a missense DCLRE1C variant became linked to TCR beta V- and J-gene trimming. Highly shared sequence variants in one cluster were likely a sequencing artifact.

In the PCR, 60 Vbeta and 13 Jbeta primers were used. Measured with immunoSEQ multiplex PCR; TCRdb has only the in-frame clones, and not every one. The sample includes roughly 170,000 clones, 84% seen only once; the top ten take around 1.2%. On this clone itself: Its antigen is unidentified.

There are 19 residues in the CDR3. CDR1 and CDR2 from the germline V gene are SEHNR and FQNEAQ (reference sequence). The trim removed 4 bases at V and 2 bases at J, leaving 13 bases unmatched. The rearrangement uses TRBV7-9 and TRBJ2-3; 12 positions agree with TRBD2. This clonotype was sampled from a girl aged 2 to 9 in good health and CMV-seropositive. Sequencing was carried out using PBMCs. CDR3 loop: CASSSGLAGITLPTDTQYF. The CDR3 region has the DNA TGTGCCAGCAGCTCCGGACTAGCGGGGATCACTCTCCCCACAGATACGCAGTATTTT.